Following are 3 T cell receptor beta chains from one sample sequenced in a study of blood T cell repertoires in COVID-19. Profiled with immunoSEQ multiplex PCR; TCRdb holds only in-frame clones, not every one. The sample holds 150,000 to 200,000 clones, 80% to 90% seen once. The sequenced sample consisted of peripheral blood. These receptors originate from a man between 50 and 59 years old with active or convalescent COVID-19.

This rearrangement joins TRBV7-3 to TRBJ1-1; D gene ambiguous. The CDR3 length is 15 residues. Per germline, CDR1 SGHTA and CDR2 FQGTGA. V was pared by 4 bases and J by 5 bases, with 17 bases between. The DNA of the CDR3 is TGTGCCAGCAGCTCGCAAGCGGCACCTGGGACTGAAGCTTTCTTT. Protein: CASSSQAAPGTEAFF.

The chain uses TRBV7-9 and TRBJ1-1; a weak D match, TRBD1 (5 bases). Per germline, CDR1 SEHNR and CDR2 FQNEAQ (reference sequence). This CDR3 is built from 14 residues. The V end lost 3 bases, the J end lost 3 bases, and 11 bases lay between the germline ends. In DNA form, the CDR3 reads TGTGCCAGCAGCTTGGACAATGCGGACACTGAAGCTTTCTTT. Its protein is CASSLDNADTEAFF. The whole variable domain, remainder taken from reference TRBV7-9 and TRBJ1-1, is DTGVSQNPRHKITKRGQNVTFRCDPISEHNRLYWYRQTLGQGPEFLTYFQNEAQLEKSRLLSDRFSAERPKGSFSTLEIQRTEQGDSAMYLCASSLDNADTEAFFGQGTRLTVV.

V gene TRBV28 combines with J gene TRBJ1-2; a weak D match, TRBD1 (5 bases). This CDR3 region has 11 residues. Per the germline V gene, CDR1 is MDHEN and CDR2 is SYDVKM. The CDR3 loop is CAAQGNYGYTF. For the CDR3, the DNA is TGTGCAGCGCAGGGAAACTATGGCTACACCTTC.